Listed below are T cell receptor beta chains from one sample, sequenced in a study of blood T cells in healthy people across ages. TCRdb ran MiXCR on the 5' RACE reads and lists one entry per CDR3 protein. In the table there are 1.5 million or so distinct CDR3 sequences, roughly two fifths of which are singletons. The sequencing input was blood. The source is a woman aged 18-29 years in good health. CDR3s include the opening cysteine and the closing phenylalanine or tryptophan. A D gene is named only where the DNA matches it firmly. Rows give clone size only sometimes, using once, few, many, or a class for an expanded clone.

NA,TRBD2,TRBJ2-7,TRBV27,TGTGCCAGCAGTTTTCGGCGGGAGTACTACGAGCAGTACTTC,CASSFRREYYEQYF
few,NA,TRBJ2-7,TRBV9,TGTGCCAGCAGCGTAGAGGCACTAGGGTTCTACGAGCAGTACTTC,CASSVEALGFYEQYF
NA,NA,TRBJ1-1,TRBV7-9,TGTGCCGGCAGCTTACTCGACACTGAAGCTTTCTTT,CAGSLLDTEAFF
NA,NA,TRBJ2-4,TRBV2,TGTGCCAGCGGTGACATAGGGATAGCCAAAAACATTCAGTACTTC,CASGDIGIAKNIQYF
NA,NA,TRBJ2-2,TRBV11-2,TGTGCCAGCAGCTTAGGACCTTCTAGGACCGGGGAGCTGTTTTTT,CASSLGPSRTGELFF
NA,NA,TRBJ1-5,TRBV15,TGTGCCACCAGTACCAGCAATCAGCCCCAGCATTTT,CATSTSNQPQHF
NA,NA,TRBJ1-4,TRBV25-1,TGTGCCAGCAGTGAAGTCGGCGGCATGGGGGAAAAACTGTTTTTT,CASSEVGGMGEKLFF
few,TRBD1,TRBJ2-2,TRBV6-4,TGTGCCAGCAGACGGGACAGGGGAACCGGGGAGCTGTTTTTT,CASRRDRGTGELFF
NA,NA,TRBJ1-5,TRBV12-3/TRBV12-4,TGTGCCAGCAGTTACCGGGAGAGGTATCAGCCCCAGCATTTT,CASSYRERYQPQHF
NA,TRBD2,TRBJ2-5,TRBV6-5,TGTGCCAGCAGTCGGCAGGGAGGGGAAGAGACCCAGTACTTC,CASSRQGGEETQYF
NA,NA,TRBJ2-7,TRBV6-5,TGTGCCAGCAGTTACCTCCCGGGACGGGGAAAATCATCCCACGAGCAGTACTTC,CASSYLPGRGKSSHEQYF
NA,NA,TRBJ2-3,TRBV6-6,TGTGCCACTATTTTTCTCACAGATACGCAGTATTTT,CATIFLTDTQYF
few,NA,TRBJ2-5,TRBV7-2,TGTGCCAGCAGCTTGGTCCAGGCGGGGACCCAGTACTTC,CASSLVQAGTQYF
NA,NA,TRBJ2-1,TRBV30,TGTGCCTGGAGCCAGGGGGGCTCCTACAATGAGCAGTTCTTC,CAWSQGGSYNEQFF
NA,TRBD1,TRBJ2-1,TRBV24-1,TGTGCCACCAGTGAAGCCGGACAGGCTGAGCAGTTCTTC,CATSEAGQAEQFF
NA,NA,TRBJ2-7,TRBV6-2/TRBV6-3,TGTGCCAGCAGTTACCGACCTCGGGCCACCAGCTACGAGCAGTACTTC,CASSYRPRATSYEQYF
few,TRBD1,TRBJ2-7,TRBV20-1,TGCAGTGCTAGCGGGTGGGACAGGGAACTCTACGAGCAGTACTTC,CSASGWDRELYEQYF
NA,NA,TRBJ2-5,TRBV9,TGTGCCAGCAGCGTAGATCTACTAGGGGGGGAGACCCAGTACTTC,CASSVDLLGGETQYF
NA,TRBD2,TRBJ2-1,TRBV7-2,TGTGCCATCAGCTTAGCGGGTTATGAGCAGTTCTTC,CAISLAGYEQFF
few,NA,TRBJ2-3,TRBV5-1,TGCGCCAGCAGCTTGGGAGGAATCCCAGATACGCAGTATTTT,CASSLGGIPDTQYF
few,TRBD1,TRBJ1-2,TRBV12-3/TRBV12-4,TGTGCCAGCATTAGGACAGGGGGTTTGCCCTATGGCTACACCTTC,CASIRTGGLPYGYTF
few,NA,TRBJ2-5,TRBV20-1,TGCAGTGCCGCAGGGTTTGAGACCCAGTACTTC,CSAAGFETQYF
NA,TRBD1,TRBJ1-6,TRBV18,TGTGCCAGCTCACGTTGGACAGGGGTAAATTCACCCCTCCACTTT,CASSRWTGVNSPLHF
few,NA,TRBJ1-1,TRBV14,TGTGCCAGCAGCCAGCCTGGGGAGGAATCCAGCGACACTGAAGCTTTCTTT,CASSQPGEESSDTEAFF
few,NA,TRBJ2-3,TRBV7-8,TGTGCCAGCAGCTACTATCCGCCAGATACGCAGTATTTT,CASSYYPPDTQYF
NA,TRBD2,TRBJ2-5,TRBV4-1,TGCGCCAGCAGCCCTTTAGCGGGACCTATGGAGACCCAGTACTTC,CASSPLAGPMETQYF
NA,NA,TRBJ2-6,TRBV7-2,TGTGCCAGCAGCTTAGTGACAGTTTATGGGGCCAACGTCCTGACTTTC,CASSLVTVYGANVLTF
few,TRBD1,TRBJ1-4,TRBV7-9,TGTGCCAGCGGACAGGGGGGCAACAATGAAAAACTGTTTTTT,CASGQGGNNEKLFF
few,TRBD1,TRBJ1-2,TRBV4-1,TGCGCCAGCAGCCAAGGGACAGGGCTCACTCTCGGCTATGGCTACACCTTC,CASSQGTGLTLGYGYTF
NA,NA,TRBJ2-3,TRBV29-1,TGCAGCGTCCTTATAGATACGCAGTATTTT,CSVLIDTQYF
NA,TRBD1,TRBJ1-2,TRBV29-1,TGCAGCGTTGATGGGACAGGGAACGGCTACACCTTC,CSVDGTGNGYTF
once,NA,TRBJ2-1,TRBV4-2,TGTGCCAGCAGCGAAGGGGTTCCCTCCCACAATGAGCAGTTCTTC,CASSEGVPSHNEQFF
NA,TRBD2,TRBJ2-3,TRBV20-1,TGCAGTGCTAGCCCCGTCAGCGGGGCTACAGATACGCAGTATTTT,CSASPVSGATDTQYF
few,TRBD1,TRBJ1-4,TRBV12-3/TRBV12-4,TGTGCCAGCAGTCAAAAAAATCGGGACAGGGGTTACAATAAGGCTAATGAAAAACTGTTTTTT,CASSQKNRDRGYNKANEKLFF
few,NA,TRBJ1-2,TRBV6-6,TGTGCCAGCGGCTTTACAGGGTCTAACTATGGCTACACCTTC,CASGFTGSNYGYTF
NA,NA,TRBJ1-4,TRBV20-1,TGCAGTGCTGCACCCGGGTGGGGGAATGAAAAACTGTTTTTT,CSAAPGWGNEKLFF
few,NA,TRBJ2-5,TRBV5-1,TGCGCCAGCAGCTTCCTCGGGGTGGTGGAAGAGACCCAGTACTTC,CASSFLGVVEETQYF